The TCR beta chain described here comes from a study of blood T cell repertoires in COVID-19. Background on the study: PBMCs, B-cell-depleted T cells, or T cells were the source of the cDNA or gDNA that made up the material.

The CDR3 runs to 17 residues. Trimming cost V 6 bases and J 0 bases, with 18 bases left between them. Germline V gene data show CDR1 as MNHEY and CDR2 as SMNVEV (reference sequence). As processed by the authors: How many nucleated cells were present was estimated from reference gene primer amplification. Data came from immunoSEQ multiplex PCR; TCRdb stores just in-frame clones and leaves some out. From that table come the V and J calls and clone size; the DNA was used to work out D and trimming. Of just over 650,000 clones listed, 85% to 90% are singletons. This chain connects TRBV27 to TRBJ1-5; perhaps TRBD1 as D (5 bases). The sample comprised peripheral blood. The sequence came from a woman between 18 and 29 years old with acute or convalescent COVID-19. This CDR3 reads CASSPTRGSYSNQPQHF. The CDR3 DNA reads as TGTGCCAGCAGCCCGACGCGGGGGTCGTATAGCAATCAGCCCCAGCATTTT.